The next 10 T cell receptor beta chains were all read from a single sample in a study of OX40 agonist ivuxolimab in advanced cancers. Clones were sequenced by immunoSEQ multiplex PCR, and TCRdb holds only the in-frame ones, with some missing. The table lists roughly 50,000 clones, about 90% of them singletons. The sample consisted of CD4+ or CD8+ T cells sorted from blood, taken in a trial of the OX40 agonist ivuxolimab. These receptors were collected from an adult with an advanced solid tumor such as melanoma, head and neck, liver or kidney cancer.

The CDR3 DNA reads as TGCGCCAGCAGCTTGGGGCTAGCGGGCGTGCCGACCACAGATACGCAGTATTTT. Amino acids: CASSLGLAGVPTTDTQYF. The rearrangement joins TRBV5-1 to TRBJ2-3; 8 nucleotides line up with TRBD2. The J segment lost 2 bases and the V segment lost 0 bases, leaving 11 bases of the junction unmatched. Germline CDR1 and CDR2: SGHRS and YFSETQ. The CDR3 is 18 residues long.

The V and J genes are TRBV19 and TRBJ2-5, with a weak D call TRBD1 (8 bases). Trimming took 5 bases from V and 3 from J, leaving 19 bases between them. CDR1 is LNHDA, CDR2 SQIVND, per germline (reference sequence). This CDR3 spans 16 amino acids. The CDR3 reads CASSLYGQGGKETQYF. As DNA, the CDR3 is TGTGCCAGTAGTCTTTATGGACAGGGAGGGAAAGAGACCCAGTACTTC.

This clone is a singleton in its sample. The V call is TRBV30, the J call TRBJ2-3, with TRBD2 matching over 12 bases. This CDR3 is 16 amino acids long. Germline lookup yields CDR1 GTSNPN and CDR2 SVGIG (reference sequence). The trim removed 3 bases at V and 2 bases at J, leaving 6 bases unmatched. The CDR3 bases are TGTGCCTGGAGCGAAGGGACTAGCGGGTACACAGATACGCAGTATTTT. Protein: CAWSEGTSGYTDTQYF.

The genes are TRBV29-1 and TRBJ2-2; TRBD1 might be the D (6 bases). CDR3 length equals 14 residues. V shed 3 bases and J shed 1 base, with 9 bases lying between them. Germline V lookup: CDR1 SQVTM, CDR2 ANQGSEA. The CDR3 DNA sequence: TGCAGCGTTGATCTGACAGGGAACACCGGGGAGCTGTTTTTT. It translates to CSVDLTGNTGELFF.

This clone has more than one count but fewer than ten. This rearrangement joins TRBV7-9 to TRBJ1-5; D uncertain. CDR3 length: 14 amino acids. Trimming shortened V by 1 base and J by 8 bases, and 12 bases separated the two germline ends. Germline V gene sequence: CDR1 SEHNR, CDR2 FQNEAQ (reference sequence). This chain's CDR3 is CASSLGGGSEPQHF. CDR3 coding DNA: TGTGCCAGCAGCTTAGGGGGAGGCAGTGAGCCCCAGCATTTT.

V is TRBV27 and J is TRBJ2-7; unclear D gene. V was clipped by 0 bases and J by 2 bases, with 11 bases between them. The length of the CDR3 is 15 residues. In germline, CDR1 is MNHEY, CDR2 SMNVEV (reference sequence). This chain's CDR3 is CASSLSQSYTYEQYF. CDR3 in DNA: TGTGCCAGCAGTTTATCACAGTCCTATACCTACGAGCAGTACTTC.

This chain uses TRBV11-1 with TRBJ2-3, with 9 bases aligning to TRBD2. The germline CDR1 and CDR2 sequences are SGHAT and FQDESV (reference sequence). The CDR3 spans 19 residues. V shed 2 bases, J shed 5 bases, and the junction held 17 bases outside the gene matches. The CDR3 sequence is CASSLWPELGGGVLDTQYF. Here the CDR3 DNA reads TGTGCCAGCAGCTTATGGCCGGAGCTCGGCGGGGGGGTCTTAGATACGCAGTATTTT. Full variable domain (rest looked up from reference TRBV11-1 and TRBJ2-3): EAEVAQSPRYKITEKSQAVAFWCDPISGHATLYWYRQILGQGPELLVQFQDESVVDDSQLPKDRFSAERLKGVDSTLKIQPAELGDSAMYLCASSLWPELGGGVLDTQYFGPGTRLTVL.

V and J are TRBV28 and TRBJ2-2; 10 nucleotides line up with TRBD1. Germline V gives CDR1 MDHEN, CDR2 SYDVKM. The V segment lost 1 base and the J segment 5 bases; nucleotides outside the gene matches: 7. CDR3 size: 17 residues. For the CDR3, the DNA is TGTGCCAGCAGTTTATACCCCCCGGGACAGGGGACCGGGGAGCTGTTTTTT. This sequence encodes CASSLYPPGQGTGELFF.

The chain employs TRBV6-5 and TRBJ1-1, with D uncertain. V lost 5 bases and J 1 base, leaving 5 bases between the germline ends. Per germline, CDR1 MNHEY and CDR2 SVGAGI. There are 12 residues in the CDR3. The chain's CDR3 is CASSVGNTEAFF. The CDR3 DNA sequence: TGTGCCAGCAGTGTAGGGAACACTGAAGCTTTCTTT.

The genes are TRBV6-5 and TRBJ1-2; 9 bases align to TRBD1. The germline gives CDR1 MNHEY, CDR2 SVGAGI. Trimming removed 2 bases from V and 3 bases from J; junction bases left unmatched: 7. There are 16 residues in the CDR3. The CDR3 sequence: CASSYLNRGQDYGYTF. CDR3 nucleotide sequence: TGTGCCAGCAGTTACCTGAACAGGGGGCAGGACTATGGCTACACCTTC.